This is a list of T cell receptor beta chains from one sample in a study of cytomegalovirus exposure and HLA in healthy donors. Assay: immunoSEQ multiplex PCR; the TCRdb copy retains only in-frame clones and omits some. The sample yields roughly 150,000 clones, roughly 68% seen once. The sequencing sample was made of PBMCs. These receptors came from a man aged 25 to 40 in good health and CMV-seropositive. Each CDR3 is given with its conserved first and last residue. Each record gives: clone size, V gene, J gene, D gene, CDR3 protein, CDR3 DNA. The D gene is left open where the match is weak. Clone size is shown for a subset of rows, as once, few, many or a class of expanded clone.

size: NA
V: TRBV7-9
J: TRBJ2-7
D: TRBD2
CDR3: CANRPPAGGLGEQYF
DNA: TGTGCCAACAGGCCTCCAGCGGGAGGCTTGGGTGAGCAGTACTTC

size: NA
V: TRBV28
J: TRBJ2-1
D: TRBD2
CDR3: CASSPGTSGLYNEQFF
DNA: TGTGCCAGCAGCCCTGGGACTAGCGGGTTGTACAATGAGCAGTTCTTC

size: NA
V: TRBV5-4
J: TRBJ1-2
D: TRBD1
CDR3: CASSLRQGAYGYTF
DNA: TGTGCCAGCAGCCTAAGGCAGGGGGCGTATGGCTACACCTTC

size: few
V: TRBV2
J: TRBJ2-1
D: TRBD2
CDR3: CASSEIAARGGSYDEQFF
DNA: TGTGCCAGCAGTGAGATCGCAGCGAGGGGCGGGAGTTACGATGAGCAGTTCTTC

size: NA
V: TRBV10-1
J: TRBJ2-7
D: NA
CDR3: CASSQGAYGNEQYF
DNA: TGCGCCAGTTCCCAGGGCGCGTACGGAAACGAGCAGTACTTC

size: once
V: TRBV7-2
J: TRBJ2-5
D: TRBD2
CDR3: CASSLGGGYQETQYF
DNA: TGTGCCAGCAGCTTAGGGGGAGGGTACCAAGAGACCCAGTACTTC

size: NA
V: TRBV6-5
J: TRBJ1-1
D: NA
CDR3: CASSSQAGRTEAFF
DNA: TGTGCCAGCAGTTCCCAGGCGGGACGTACTGAAGCTTTCTTT

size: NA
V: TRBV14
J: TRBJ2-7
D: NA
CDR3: CASSPGATGSSYEQYF
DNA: TGTGCCAGCAGTCCCGGGGCTACAGGGAGCTCCTACGAGCAGTACTTC

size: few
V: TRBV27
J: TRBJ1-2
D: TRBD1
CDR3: CASSPAPQGSGYTF
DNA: TGTGCCAGCAGTCCGGCACCACAGGGGTCTGGCTACACCTTC

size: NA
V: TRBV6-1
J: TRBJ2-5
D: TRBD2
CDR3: CASSDDGGETYQETQYF
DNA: TGTGCCAGCAGTGACGACGGGGGGGAAACGTACCAAGAGACCCAGTACTTC

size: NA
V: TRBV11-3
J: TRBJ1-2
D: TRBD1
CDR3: CASSQGQGYGYTF
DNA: TGTGCCAGCAGCCAGGGACAGGGGTATGGCTACACCTTC

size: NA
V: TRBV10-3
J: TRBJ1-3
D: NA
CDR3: CAIRAISGNTIYF
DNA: TGTGCCATCAGGGCCATCTCTGGAAACACCATATATTTT

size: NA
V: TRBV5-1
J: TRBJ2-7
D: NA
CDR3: CASSLERPGREQYF
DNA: TGCGCCAGCAGCTTGGAACGACCAGGTCGCGAGCAGTACTTC

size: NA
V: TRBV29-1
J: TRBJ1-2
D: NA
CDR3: CSTFEDGYTF
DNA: TGCAGTACTTTCGAGGATGGCTACACCTTC

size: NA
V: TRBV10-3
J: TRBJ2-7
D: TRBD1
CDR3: CAIRGGQGFYEQYF
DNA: TGTGCCATCAGGGGGGGACAGGGTTTCTACGAGCAGTACTTC

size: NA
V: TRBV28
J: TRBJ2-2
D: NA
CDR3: CASRPTDRLTGELFF
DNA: TGTGCCAGCAGACCTACCGACAGACTTACCGGGGAGCTGTTTTTT

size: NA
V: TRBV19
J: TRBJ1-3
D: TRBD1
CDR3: CASSFFLRGPSGNTIYF
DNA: TGTGCCAGTAGCTTCTTCCTCAGGGGGCCCTCTGGAAACACCATATATTTT

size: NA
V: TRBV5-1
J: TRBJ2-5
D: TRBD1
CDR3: CASSLGGGYETQYF
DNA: TGCGCCAGCAGCTTGGGAGGGGGCTATGAGACCCAGTACTTC

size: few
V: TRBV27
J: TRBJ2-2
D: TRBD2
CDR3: CASGGLAGVETGELFF
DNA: TGTGCCAGCGGGGGACTAGCGGGAGTGGAAACCGGGGAGCTGTTTTTT

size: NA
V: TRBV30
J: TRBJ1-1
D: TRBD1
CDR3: CAWSAVPGQGNTEAFF
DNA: TGTGCCTGGAGTGCCGTGCCGGGACAGGGGAACACTGAAGCTTTCTTT